The clone carrying this TCR beta chain has ten or more counts. The trim removed 3 bases at V and 2 bases at J, leaving 7 bases unmatched. The CDR3 covers 16 residues. CDR1 is KGHSH and CDR2 is LQKENI in the germline V gene. The data originate from a study of early T cells in non-severe SARS-CoV-2 infection. Individual cDNA molecules received unique molecular identifiers during library preparation. Via MiXCR, TCRdb re-called the 5' RACE reads, giving one row per CDR3 protein. Of over 85,000 distinct CDR3 sequences listed, 10% to 15% are singletons. Specimen: whole blood, collected at baseline. The receptor comes from an adult who was a healthcare worker with PCR-confirmed SARS-CoV-2 infection or an uninfected control (not recorded which). This rearrangement joins TRBV18 to TRBJ1-5; 7 nucleotides line up with TRBD1. This chain's CDR3 is CASSPMGGQGNQPQHF. DNA for the CDR3: TGTGCCAGCTCACCCATGGGCGGACAGGGCAATCAGCCCCAGCATTTT.